This T cell receptor beta chain came from a study of T cell responses to AZD1222 COVID-19 vaccine. The CDR3 runs 12 residues. Germline values: CDR1 SQVTM, CDR2 ANQGSEA. V lost 7 bases and J lost 5, with 15 bases in between. The table came from immunoSEQ multiplex PCR; TCRdb's copy has only in-frame clones and leaves some out. The sample has some 86,000 clones, about 90% seen once. Note on this clone: Its antigen is undetermined.

Broader study findings: CD4 TCRs linked to vaccination spanned spike, dominating at 160-218 and 743-854.

The V and J genes are TRBV29-1 and TRBJ2-7; D is possibly TRBD1 (8 bases). This TCR was recovered from an adult in good health. The source material was peripheral blood, sampled on day 0 of AZD1222 vaccination. CDR3 DNA: TGCAGCGCCGGACAGGGAGGGGACGAGCAGTACTTC. Protein product: CSAGQGGDEQYF.